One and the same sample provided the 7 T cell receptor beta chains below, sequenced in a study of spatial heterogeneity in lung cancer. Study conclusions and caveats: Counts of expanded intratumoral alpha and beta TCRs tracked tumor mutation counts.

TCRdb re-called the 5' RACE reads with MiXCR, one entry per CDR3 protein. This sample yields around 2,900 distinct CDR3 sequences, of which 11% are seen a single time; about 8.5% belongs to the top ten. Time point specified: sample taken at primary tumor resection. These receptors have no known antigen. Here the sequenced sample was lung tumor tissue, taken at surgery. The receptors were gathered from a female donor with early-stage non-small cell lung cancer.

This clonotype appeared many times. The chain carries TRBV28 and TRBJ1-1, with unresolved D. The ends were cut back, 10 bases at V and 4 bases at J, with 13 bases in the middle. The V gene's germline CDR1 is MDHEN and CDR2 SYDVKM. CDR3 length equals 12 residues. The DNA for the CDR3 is TGTGCCAAGTTAGAGGGTTTCACTGAAGCTTTCTTT. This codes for CAKLEGFTEAFF.

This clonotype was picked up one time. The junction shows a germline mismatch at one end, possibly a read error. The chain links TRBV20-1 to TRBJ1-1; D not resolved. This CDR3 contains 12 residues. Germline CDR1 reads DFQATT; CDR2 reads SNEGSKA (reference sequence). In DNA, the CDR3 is TGCAGTGCTAGTGGCGGAGTAAAGGCGAGCGGGTTT. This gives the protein CSASGGVKASGF.

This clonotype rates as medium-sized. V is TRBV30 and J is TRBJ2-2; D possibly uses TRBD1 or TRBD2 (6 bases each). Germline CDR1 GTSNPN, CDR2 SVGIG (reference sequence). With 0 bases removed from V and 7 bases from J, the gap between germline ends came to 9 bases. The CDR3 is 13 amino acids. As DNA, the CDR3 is TGTGCCTGGAGTGTGGGGGGCTACGGGGAGCTGTTTTTT. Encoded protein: CAWSVGGYGELFF. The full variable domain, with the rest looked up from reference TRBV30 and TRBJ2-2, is SQTIHQWPATLVQPVGSPLSLECTVEGTSNPNLYWYRQAAGRGLQLLFYSVGIGQISSEVPQNLSASRPQDRQFILSSKKLLLSDSGFYLCAWSVGGYGELFFGEGSRLTVL.

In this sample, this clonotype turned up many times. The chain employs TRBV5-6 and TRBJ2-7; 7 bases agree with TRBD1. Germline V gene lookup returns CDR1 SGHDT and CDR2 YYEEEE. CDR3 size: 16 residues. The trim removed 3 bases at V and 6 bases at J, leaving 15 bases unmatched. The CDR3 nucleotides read TGTGCCAGCAGCTGCCGCGATTCAGGGGGTTGTTTCGAGCAGTACTTC. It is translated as CASSCRDSGGCFEQYF.

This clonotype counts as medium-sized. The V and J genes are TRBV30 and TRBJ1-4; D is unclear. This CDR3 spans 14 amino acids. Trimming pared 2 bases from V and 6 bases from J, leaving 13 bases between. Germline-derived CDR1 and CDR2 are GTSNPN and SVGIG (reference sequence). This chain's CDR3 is CAWSPSIQDEKLFF. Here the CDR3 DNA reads TGTGCCTGGAGTCCCTCCATTCAAGATGAAAAACTGTTTTTT.

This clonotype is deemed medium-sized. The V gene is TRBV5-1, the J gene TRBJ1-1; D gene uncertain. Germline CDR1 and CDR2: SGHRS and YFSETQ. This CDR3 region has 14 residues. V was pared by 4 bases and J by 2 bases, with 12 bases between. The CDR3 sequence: CASSTLDGNTEAFF. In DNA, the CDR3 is TGCGCCAGCAGCACCCTGGACGGCAACACTGAAGCTTTCTTT. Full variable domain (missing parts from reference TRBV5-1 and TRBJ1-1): KAGVTQTPRYLIKTRGQQVTLSCSPISGHRSVSWYQQTPGQGLQFLFEYFSETQRNKGNFPGRFSGRQFSNSRSEMNVSTLELGDSALYLCASSTLDGNTEAFFGQGTRLTVV.

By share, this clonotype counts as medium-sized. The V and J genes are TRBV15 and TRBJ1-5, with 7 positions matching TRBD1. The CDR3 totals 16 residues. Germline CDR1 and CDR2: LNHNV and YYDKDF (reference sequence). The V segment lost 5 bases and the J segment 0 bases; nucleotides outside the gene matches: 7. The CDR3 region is CATSAEGQISNQPQHF. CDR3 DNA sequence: TGTGCCACCAGCGCCGAGGGACAGATTAGCAATCAGCCCCAGCATTTT.